This T cell receptor (beta chain) was sequenced during a study of blood T cell repertoires in COVID-19. Study details: Samples came from the United States, Italy and Spain, spanning acute and convalescent COVID-19.

In the source study's methods: Reference gene primer amplification in the assay estimated nucleated cell counts. Only in-frame clones appear in the TCRdb table, and some are missing; sequencing was by immunoSEQ multiplex PCR. V and J calls and clone size are copied from that table; D and trimming were computed from the DNA. Among under 300,000 clones listed, roughly 87% were seen once. The V and J ends lost 3 bases and 8 bases respectively, with 20 bases between them. This CDR3 region has 16 residues. Germline V gives CDR1 KGHDR, CDR2 SFDVKD. The clonotype originates from a woman between 40 and 50 years old who had recovered from COVID-19. Sequenced input: peripheral blood. The chain joins TRBV24-1 to TRBJ2-3, with D possibly TRBD2 on 6 matching bases. The CDR3 is CATSDPGRSLWGTQYF. The CDR3 DNA is TGTGCCACCAGTGATCCCGGGAGAAGCTTATGGGGTACGCAGTATTTT.